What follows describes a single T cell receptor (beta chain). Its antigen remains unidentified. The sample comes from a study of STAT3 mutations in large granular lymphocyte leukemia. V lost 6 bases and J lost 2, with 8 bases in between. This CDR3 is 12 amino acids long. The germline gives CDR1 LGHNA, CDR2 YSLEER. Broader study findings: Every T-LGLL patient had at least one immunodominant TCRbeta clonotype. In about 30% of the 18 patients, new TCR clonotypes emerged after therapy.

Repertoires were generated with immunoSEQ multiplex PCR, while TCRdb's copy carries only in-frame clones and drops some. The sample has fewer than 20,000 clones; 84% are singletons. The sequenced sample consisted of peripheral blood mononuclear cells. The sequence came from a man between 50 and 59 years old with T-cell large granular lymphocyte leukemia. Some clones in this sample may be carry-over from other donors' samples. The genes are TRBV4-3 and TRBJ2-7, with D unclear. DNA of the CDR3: TGCGCCAGCAGTCATAATACCTACGAGCAGTACTTC. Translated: CASSHNTYEQYF.